This is a list of T cell receptor beta chains from one sample in a study of OX40 agonist ivuxolimab in advanced cancers. The data were produced by immunoSEQ multiplex PCR, yet TCRdb's version contains in-frame clones alone and is incomplete. Of around 68,000 clones in the sample, 80% to 90% are singletons; the top ten hold 17%. This sample comprised CD4+ or CD8+ T cells sorted from blood, obtained in a trial of the OX40 agonist ivuxolimab. The receptor set was obtained from an adult with an advanced solid tumor such as melanoma, head and neck, liver or kidney cancer. CDR3s include the opening cysteine and the closing phenylalanine or tryptophan. The order of the fields is V gene, CDR3 length, clone size, CDR3 protein. The size entry is marked missing in some rows and otherwise reads once, few, many or a size class.

V: TRBV28
length: 12
size: NA
CDR3: CASSLWAYEQYF

V: TRBV7-2
length: 14
size: NA
CDR3: CASSLAAFNQPQHF

V: TRBV15
length: 16
size: NA
CDR3: CATSRDAGLAANEQFF

V: TRBV5-1
length: 13
size: once
CDR3: CASSFDRDLKAFF

V: TRBV6-6
length: 11
size: NA
CDR3: CASRYYNEQFF

V: TRBV19
length: 15
size: NA
CDR3: CASSPSGSSYNEQFF

V: TRBV5-1
length: 15
size: NA
CDR3: CASSPRESDGTEAFF

V: TRBV6-1
length: 14
size: NA
CDR3: CASSEGQGTDTQYF

V: TRBV5-1
length: 19
size: NA
CDR3: CASSLTGLAGVGVGETQYF

V: TRBV28
length: 17
size: few
CDR3: CASSSTLASGSPNEQFF

V: TRBV13
length: 14
size: NA
CDR3: CASSLRDIQYEQYF

V: TRBV5-6
length: 18
size: NA
CDR3: CASSLQWTSGSKYNEQFF

V: TRBV6-5
length: 14
size: NA
CDR3: CASSYSQDNTEAFF

V: TRBV4-2
length: 17
size: NA
CDR3: CASSRRLAGEVTGELFF

V: TRBV10-2
length: 16
size: NA
CDR3: CASSFLQGAYGNTIYF

V: TRBV6-5
length: 15
size: NA
CDR3: CASSYEGVGEETQYF

V: TRBV11-2
length: 17
size: NA
CDR3: CASSLIGGGRLNNEQFF

V: TRBV19
length: 16
size: once
CDR3: CASSILESGGSTEAFF

V: TRBV15
length: 14
size: once
CDR3: CATLAGALYNEQFF

V: TRBV28
length: 13
size: NA
CDR3: CASSLGHINIQYF

V: TRBV15
length: 15
size: NA
CDR3: CATSRQGQGVQEQYF

V: TRBV6-5
length: 13
size: NA
CDR3: CASSSPNTYEQYF

V: TRBV5-1
length: 14
size: NA
CDR3: CASSRTGSQETQYF

V: TRBV29-1
length: 12
size: few
CDR3: CSVEGLAYEQYF

V: TRBV28
length: 8
size: NA
CDR3: CASSLQYF

V: TRBV9
length: 17
size: NA
CDR3: CASSVELLAGLYNEQFF

V: TRBV5-6
length: 17
size: once
CDR3: CASSFTSGTGSYNEQFF

V: TRBV27
length: 13
size: NA
CDR3: CASSSLERIKQYF

V: TRBV5-1
length: 13
size: NA
CDR3: CASSLVEGYEQYF

V: TRBV27
length: 15
size: once
CDR3: CASSLKGLDTYEQYF

V: TRBV15
length: 14
size: NA
CDR3: CATSRGGSGNTIYF

V: TRBV6-5
length: 15
size: NA
CDR3: CASSYSDRVGTEAFF

V: TRBV11-2
length: 15
size: NA
CDR3: CASSLVQSSYNEQFF

V: TRBV11-2
length: 18
size: NA
CDR3: CASSLLGGGMGHTDTQYF

V: TRBV6-5
length: 12
size: NA
CDR3: CASRPRNNEQFF

V: TRBV29-1
length: 13
size: NA
CDR3: CSVSQAGAYGYTF

V: TRBV29-1
length: 14
size: once
CDR3: CSAGQGEVNTEAFF

V: TRBV11-2
length: 15
size: NA
CDR3: CASSLGLAGSNEQFF

V: TRBV6-1
length: 15
size: few
CDR3: CASTSRGGVRETQYF

V: TRBV6-5
length: 15
size: NA
CDR3: CASSPWTGRNTEAFF

V: TRBV11-2
length: 13
size: once
CDR3: CASSFGQRYEQYF

V: TRBV2
length: 14
size: NA
CDR3: CASSETNSNQPQHF

V: TRBV11-3
length: 14
size: NA
CDR3: CASSLGTGTSEQFF

V: TRBV28
length: 13
size: once
CDR3: CASSLVGLETQYF

V: TRBV4-1
length: 14
size: NA
CDR3: CASSVPTLNSPLHF

V: TRBV7-9
length: 14
size: few
CDR3: CASSLGPGGETQYF

V: TRBV9
length: 14
size: few
CDR3: CASSVGPLSETQYF

V: TRBV11-2
length: 15
size: NA
CDR3: CASSPDPGFSYEQYF

V: TRBV2
length: 14
size: NA
CDR3: CASSKPTGSGELFF

V: TRBV5-1
length: 14
size: NA
CDR3: CASSSLTANTEAFF

V: TRBV27
length: 13
size: NA
CDR3: CASSLIGGGGYTF

V: TRBV11-2
length: 15
size: NA
CDR3: CASSLDPGVRFGYTF

V: TRBV7-2
length: 15
size: NA
CDR3: CASSLGAQGAETQYF